The sequence of this TCR beta chain was determined in a study of blood T cell repertoires in COVID-19. Whole-study context: COVID-19 samples collected from the United States, Italy and Spain covered acute and convalescent phases.

With V trimmed by 10 bases and J by 8 bases, 15 bases remained unmatched. CDR3 length: 14 amino acids. CDR1 is LNHDA, CDR2 SQIVND, per germline (reference sequence). Original methodology: Researchers report that nucleated cell counts were estimated from reference gene primer amplification. Data came from immunoSEQ multiplex PCR; TCRdb stores just in-frame clones and leaves some out. V, J and clone size are those of that table, while D and trimming were read from the DNA. The repertoire holds about 42,000 clones, with about 77% as singletons. The specimen was peripheral blood. The rearrangement uses TRBV19 and TRBJ1-2, with 8 bases that match TRBD1. The source is a man at least 80 years old with acute or convalescent COVID-19. The CDR3 bases are TGTGCCACCCAAAAAAGGGGACAGGATGGGGGCTACACCTTC. It translates to CATQKRGQDGGYTF.